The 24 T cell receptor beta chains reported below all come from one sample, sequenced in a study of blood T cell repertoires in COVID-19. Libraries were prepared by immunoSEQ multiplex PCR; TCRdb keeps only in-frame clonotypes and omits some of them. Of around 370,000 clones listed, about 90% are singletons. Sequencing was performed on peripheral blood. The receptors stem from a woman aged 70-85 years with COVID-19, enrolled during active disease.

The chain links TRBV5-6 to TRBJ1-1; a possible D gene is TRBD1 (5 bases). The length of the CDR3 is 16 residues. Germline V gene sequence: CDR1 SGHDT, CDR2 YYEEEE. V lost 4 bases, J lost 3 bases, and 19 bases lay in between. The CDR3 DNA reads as TGTGCCAGCAGCCGGAGGATGGGGGGAGGCGACACTGAAGCTTTCTTT. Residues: CASSRRMGGGDTEAFF.

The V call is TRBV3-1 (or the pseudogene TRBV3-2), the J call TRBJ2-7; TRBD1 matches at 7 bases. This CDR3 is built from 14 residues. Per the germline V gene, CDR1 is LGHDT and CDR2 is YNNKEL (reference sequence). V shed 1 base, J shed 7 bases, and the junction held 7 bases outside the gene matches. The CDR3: CASSQVTGVREQYF. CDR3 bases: TGTGCCAGCAGCCAAGTCACAGGGGTTCGGGAGCAGTACTTC.

CDR3 loop: CASSASHRITNEKLFF. For the CDR3, the DNA is TGTGCCAGCAGTGCCTCCCACAGGATAACTAATGAAAAACTGTTTTTT. The chain carries TRBV2 and TRBJ1-4; possibly TRBD1 for D (5 bases). Germline V gene lookup returns CDR1 SNHLY and CDR2 FYNNEI. Trimming cost V 4 bases and J 1 base, with 13 bases left between them. The length of the CDR3 is 16 residues.

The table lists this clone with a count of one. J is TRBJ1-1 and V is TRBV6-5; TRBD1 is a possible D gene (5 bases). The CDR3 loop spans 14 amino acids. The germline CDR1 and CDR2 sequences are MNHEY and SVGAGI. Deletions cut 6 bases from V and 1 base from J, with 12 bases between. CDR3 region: CASSGDSRNTEAFF. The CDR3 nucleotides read TGTGCCAGCAGCGGCGACAGCAGGAACACTGAAGCTTTCTTT.

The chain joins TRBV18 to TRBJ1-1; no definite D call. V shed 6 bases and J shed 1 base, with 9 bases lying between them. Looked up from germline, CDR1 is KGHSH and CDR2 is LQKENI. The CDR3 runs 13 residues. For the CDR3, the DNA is TGTGCCAGCTCCGGGGAAGCGAACACTGAAGCTTTCTTT. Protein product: CASSGEANTEAFF.

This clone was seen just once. The CDR3 nucleotides are TGTGCCAGCAGTTACTTCCAGATTTCCACCGGGGAGCTGTTTTTT. Amino acids: CASSYFQISTGELFF. V and J are TRBV6-2 or TRBV6-3 and TRBJ2-2; D gene ambiguous. The CDR3 contains 15 residues. Germline CDR1 is MNHEY and CDR2 is SVGEGT. Trimming took off 1 base at V and 4 bases at J, with 10 bases between the two ends.

The CDR3 DNA is TGCGCCAGCAGCTTGGGCCAGAACCCCACAGATACGCAGTATTTT. This translates into CASSLGQNPTDTQYF. The chain combines TRBV5-1 with TRBJ2-3; no clear D gene. This CDR3 has 15 residues. Germline lookup yields CDR1 SGHRS and CDR2 YFSETQ. Trimming shortened V by 0 bases and J by 2 bases, and 10 bases separated the two germline ends.

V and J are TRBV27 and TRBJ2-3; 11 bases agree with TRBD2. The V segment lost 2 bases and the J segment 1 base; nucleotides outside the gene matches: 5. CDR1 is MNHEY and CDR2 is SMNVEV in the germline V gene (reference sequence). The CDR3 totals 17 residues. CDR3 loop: CASSLRLAGGGTDTQYF. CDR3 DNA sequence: TGTGCCAGCAGTTTACGTCTAGCGGGAGGCGGCACAGATACGCAGTATTTT.

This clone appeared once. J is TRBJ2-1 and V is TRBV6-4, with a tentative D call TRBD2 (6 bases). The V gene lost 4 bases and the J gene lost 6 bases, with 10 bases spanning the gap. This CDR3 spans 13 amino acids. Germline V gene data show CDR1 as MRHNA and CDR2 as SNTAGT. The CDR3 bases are TGTGCCAGCAGTGCACGGGACTTCAATGAGCAGTTCTTC. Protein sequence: CASSARDFNEQFF.

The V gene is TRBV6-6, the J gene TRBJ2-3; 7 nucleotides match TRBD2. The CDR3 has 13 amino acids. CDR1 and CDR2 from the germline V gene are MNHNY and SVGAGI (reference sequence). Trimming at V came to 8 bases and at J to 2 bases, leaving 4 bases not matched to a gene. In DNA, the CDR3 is TGTGCCAGCCGGGGGGATTCCACAGATACGCAGTATTTT. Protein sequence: CASRGDSTDTQYF.

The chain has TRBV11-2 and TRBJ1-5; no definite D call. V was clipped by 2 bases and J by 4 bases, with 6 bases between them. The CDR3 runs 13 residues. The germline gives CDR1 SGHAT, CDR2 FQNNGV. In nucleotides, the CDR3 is TGTGCCAGCAGCTTAAATTCTAATCAGCCCCAGCATTTT. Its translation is CASSLNSNQPQHF.

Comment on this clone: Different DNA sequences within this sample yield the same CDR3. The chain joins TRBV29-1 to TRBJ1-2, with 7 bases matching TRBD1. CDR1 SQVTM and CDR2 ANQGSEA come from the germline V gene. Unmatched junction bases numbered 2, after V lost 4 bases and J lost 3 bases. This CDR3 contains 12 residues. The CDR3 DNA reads TGCAGCGTTGGACAGGGTGACTATGGCTACACCTTC. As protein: CSVGQGDYGYTF.

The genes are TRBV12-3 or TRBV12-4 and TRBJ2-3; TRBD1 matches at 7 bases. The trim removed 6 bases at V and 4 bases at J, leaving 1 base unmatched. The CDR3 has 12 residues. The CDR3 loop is CASSDRADTQYF. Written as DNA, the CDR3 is TGTGCCAGCAGCGACAGGGCAGATACGCAGTATTTT.

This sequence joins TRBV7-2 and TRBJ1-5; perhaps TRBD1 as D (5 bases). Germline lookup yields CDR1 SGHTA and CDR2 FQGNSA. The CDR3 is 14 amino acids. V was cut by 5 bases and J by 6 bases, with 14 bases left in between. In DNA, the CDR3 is TGTGCCAGCAGCCCACGGGGGTGGGGTCAGCCCCAGCATTTT. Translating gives CASSPRGWGQPQHF.

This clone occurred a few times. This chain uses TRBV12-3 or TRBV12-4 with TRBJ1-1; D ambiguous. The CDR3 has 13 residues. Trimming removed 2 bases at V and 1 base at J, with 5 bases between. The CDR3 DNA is TGTGCCAGCAGTTTATCCAGGAACACTGAAGCTTTCTTT. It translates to CASSLSRNTEAFF.

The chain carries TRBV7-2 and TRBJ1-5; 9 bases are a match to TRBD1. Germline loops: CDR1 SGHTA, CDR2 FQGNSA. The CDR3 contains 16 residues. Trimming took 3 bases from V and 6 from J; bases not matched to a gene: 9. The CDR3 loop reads CASSFQPTGGVQPQHF. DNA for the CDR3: TGTGCCAGCAGCTTCCAGCCCACAGGGGGCGTTCAGCCCCAGCATTTT.

The CDR3 is CASSLYPSGYTF. The CDR3 DNA reads as TGTGCCAGCAGTCTCTACCCGAGTGGCTACACCTTC. The chain couples TRBV12-3 or TRBV12-4 to TRBJ1-2; D not resolved. The CDR3 is made up of 12 amino acids. The V gene lost 5 bases and the J gene lost 7 bases, with 11 bases spanning the gap.

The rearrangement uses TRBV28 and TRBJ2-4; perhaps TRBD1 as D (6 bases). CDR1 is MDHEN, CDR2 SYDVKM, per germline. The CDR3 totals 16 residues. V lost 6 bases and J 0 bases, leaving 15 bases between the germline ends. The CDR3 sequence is CASRTPDSLAKNIQYF. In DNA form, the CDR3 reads TGTGCCAGCAGAACTCCGGACAGCCTAGCCAAAAACATTCAGTACTTC.

CDR3 DNA: TGTGCCAGCCTAACCGCCGGGACAACTAACTATGGCTACACCTTC. Translating it yields CASLTAGTTNYGYTF. This chain links TRBV6-5 with TRBJ1-2; possibly TRBD1 for D (6 bases). In germline, CDR1 is MNHEY, CDR2 SVGAGI. CDR3 length equals 15 residues. The V end lost 8 bases, the J end lost 0 bases, and 16 bases lay between the germline ends.

The CDR3 loop is CASSESYGVFRTYNEQFF. CDR3 in DNA: TGTGCCAGCAGTGAATCCTACGGGGTGTTTCGGACCTACAATGAGCAGTTCTTC. The V and J genes are TRBV27 and TRBJ2-1; the D gene is possibly TRBD2 (5 bases). The CDR3 extends over 18 amino acids. Trimming took 5 bases from V and 2 from J, leaving 22 bases between them. Germline CDR1 is MNHEY and CDR2 is SMNVEV (reference sequence).

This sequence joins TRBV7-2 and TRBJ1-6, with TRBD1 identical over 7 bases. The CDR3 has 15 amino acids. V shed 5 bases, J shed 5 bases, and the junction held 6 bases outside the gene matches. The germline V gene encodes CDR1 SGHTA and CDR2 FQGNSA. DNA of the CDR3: TGTGCCAGCAGCCGTGGGACAGCTAATAATTCACCCCTCCACTTT. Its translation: CASSRGTANNSPLHF. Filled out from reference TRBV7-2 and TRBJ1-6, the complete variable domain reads GAGVSQSPSNKVTEKGKDVELRCDPISGHTALYWYRQSLGQGLEFLIYFQGNSAPDKSGLPSDRFSAERTGGSVSTLTIQRTQQEDSAVYLCASSRGTANNSPLHFGNGTRLTVT.

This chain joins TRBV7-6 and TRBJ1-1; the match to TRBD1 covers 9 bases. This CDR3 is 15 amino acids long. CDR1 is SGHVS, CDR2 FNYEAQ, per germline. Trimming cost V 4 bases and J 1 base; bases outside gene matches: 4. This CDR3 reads CASSWTGDGNTEAFF. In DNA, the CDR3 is TGTGCCAGCAGCTGGACAGGGGATGGGAACACTGAAGCTTTCTTT.

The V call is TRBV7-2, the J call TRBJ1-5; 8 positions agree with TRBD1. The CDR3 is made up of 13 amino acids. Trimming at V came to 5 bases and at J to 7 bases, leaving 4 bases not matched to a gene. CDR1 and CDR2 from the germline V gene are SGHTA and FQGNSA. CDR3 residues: CASSRTGRQPQHF. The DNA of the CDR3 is TGTGCCAGCAGCCGGACAGGGCGGCAGCCCCAGCATTTT. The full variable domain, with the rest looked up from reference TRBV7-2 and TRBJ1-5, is GAGVSQSPSNKVTEKGKDVELRCDPISGHTALYWYRQSLGQGLEFLIYFQGNSAPDKSGLPSDRFSAERTGGSVSTLTIQRTQQEDSAVYLCASSRTGRQPQHFGDGTRLSIL.

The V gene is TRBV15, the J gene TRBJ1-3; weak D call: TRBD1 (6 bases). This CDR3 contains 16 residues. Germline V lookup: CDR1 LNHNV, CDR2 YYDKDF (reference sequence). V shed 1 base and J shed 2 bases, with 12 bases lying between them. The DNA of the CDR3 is TGTGCCACCAGCAGAGGAGGGAAGGGGGCTGGAAACACCATATATTTT. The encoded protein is CATSRGGKGAGNTIYF.